These T cell receptor beta chains were read from a single sample in a study of cytomegalovirus exposure and HLA in healthy donors. Measured with immunoSEQ multiplex PCR; TCRdb has only the in-frame clones, and not every one. The sample has more than 150,000 clones; roughly four fifths are singletons. Sequencing used PBMCs. These receptors were taken from a man aged 35-49 years in good health and CMV-seronegative. Each CDR3 is given with its conserved first and last residue. D genes are given only for firm matches. Rows may omit the clone size; those that give it use once, few, many or a size class.

j_call d_call clone_size v_call cdr3_nt cdr3_aa
TRBJ2-2 TRBD1 . TRBV7-9 TGTTCCAGCAGCTTGGACAGGGACTTGACGGTCGGGGAGCTGTTTTTT CSSSLDRDLTVGELFF
TRBJ1-5 TRBD1 . TRBV19 TGTGCCAGTAGTAGACAGGGGGCTGGTCAGCCCCAGCATTTT CASSRQGAGQPQHF
TRBJ2-1 . . TRBV5-8 TGTGCCAGCAGCAACACCTACAATGAGCAGTTCTTC CASSNTYNEQFF
TRBJ2-1 . . TRBV25-1 TGTGCCAGCAGTGACTTATCTAGCGAGAACTACAATGAGCAGTTCTTC CASSDLSSENYNEQFF
TRBJ2-3 . . TRBV7-9 TGTGCCAGCAGCTCGGCGGGGGCCCGCACAGATACGCAGTATTTT CASSSAGARTDTQYF
TRBJ2-2 . few TRBV30 TGTGCCTGGAGTGTAGGGGCCACCGGGGAGCTGTTTTTT CAWSVGATGELFF
TRBJ2-1 TRBD1 . TRBV5-6 TGTGCCAGCAGCTTGGAAAACAGGGGGTACTACAATGAGCAGTTCTTC CASSLENRGYYNEQFF
TRBJ2-2 TRBD1 few TRBV7-3 TGTGCCACACCAGGGGGACACCTGAACACCGGGGAGCTGTTTTTT CATPGGHLNTGELFF
TRBJ1-1 TRBD1 few TRBV7-9 TGTGCCAGCAGCTTCCCCGGACAGGTCGGTGAAGCTTTCTTT CASSFPGQVGEAFF
TRBJ1-3 . once TRBV5-1 TGCGCCAGCAGCTTGGTATACCAGGGTGCAGGAAACACCATATATTTT CASSLVYQGAGNTIYF
TRBJ2-2 TRBD2 . TRBV7-7 TGTGCCAGCAGTCCCCGGTTGGGGACTAGCGTCACCGGGGAGCTGTTTTTT CASSPRLGTSVTGELFF
TRBJ2-2 TRBD2 . TRBV7-9 TGTGCCAGCAGCTTAGGAGGACTAGCGGGAGGGAACACCGGGGAGCTGTTTTTT CASSLGGLAGGNTGELFF
TRBJ1-3 . . TRBV7-2 TGTGCCAGCAGCCGCGATGAAAACACCATATATTTT CASSRDENTIYF
TRBJ2-7 TRBD1 few TRBV7-8 TGTGCCAGCGAGGGACAGGGGGCCTACGAGCAGTACTTC CASEGQGAYEQYF
TRBJ1-1 . . TRBV4-1 TGCGCCAGCAGCCAAGATCGGACGGACAGAATTGCGAACACTGAAGCTTTCTTT CASSQDRTDRIANTEAFF
TRBJ1-5 TRBD1 . TRBV7-6 TGTGCCAGCAGCTTAGAGGGGGCCTATCAGCCCCAGCATTTT CASSLEGAYQPQHF
TRBJ2-7 TRBD2 few TRBV9 TGTGCCAGCAGCGTAGTAGGGACTAGCCCTACCTACGAGCAGTACTTC CASSVVGTSPTYEQYF
TRBJ2-3 . . TRBV21-1 TGTGCCAGCAGCAAGGCGGCCAGACTGTCTAGCACAGATACGCAGTATTTT CASSKAARLSSTDTQYF
TRBJ1-1 . . TRBV6-6 TGTGCCAGCAGTGAGACGGGGAACACTGAAGCTTTCTTT CASSETGNTEAFF
TRBJ1-2 . . TRBV6-6 TGTGCCAGCAGTTACTCGTCCGCCAGAAACGACTATGGCTACACCTTC CASSYSSARNDYGYTF
TRBJ2-5 TRBD2 few TRBV2 TGTGCCGGGGGGGGTAGCCAAGAGACCCAGTACTTC CAGGGSQETQYF
TRBJ2-2 TRBD2 few TRBV5-1 TGCGCCAGCAGCTTAGCGGGAGAGGGCACCGGGGAGCTGTTTTTT CASSLAGEGTGELFF
TRBJ2-2 . few TRBV6-6 TGTGCCAGCAGTTACATCGACAGAACGAACACCGGGGAGCTGTTTTTT CASSYIDRTNTGELFF
TRBJ1-2 . few TRBV29-1 TGCAGCGTTGGGACAGCCGCTAACTATGGCTACACCTTC CSVGTAANYGYTF
TRBJ2-1 TRBD2 . TRBV14 TGTGCCAGCAGCCAAGACCGGGAGGGCCGAGATGAGCAGTTCTTC CASSQDREGRDEQFF
TRBJ2-1 TRBD2 few TRBV29-1 TGCAGCGTTGAGGGACTAGCGGAGACCAATGAGCAGTTCTTC CSVEGLAETNEQFF
TRBJ1-5 . . TRBV6-1 TGTGCCAGCAGTGAATGGTCAGTCTTCTCGCCCCAGCATTTT CASSEWSVFSPQHF
TRBJ2-7 TRBD1 once TRBV2 TGTGCCAGCAGGACCCCCCGGGACAGGGTTTCCTACGAGCAGTACTTC CASRTPRDRVSYEQYF
TRBJ1-1 . . TRBV4-2 TGTGCCAGCAGCCTCGGGTCGACTGACACTGAAGCTTTCTTT CASSLGSTDTEAFF
TRBJ1-1 TRBD1 . TRBV6-5 TGTGCCAGCAGATCGGGACAGTTTAACACTGAAGCTTTCTTT CASRSGQFNTEAFF
TRBJ2-2 . . TRBV14 TGTGCCAGCAGCCAAGGGTTATGGGCTATCACCGGGGAGCTGTTTTTT CASSQGLWAITGELFF
TRBJ2-5 TRBD1 once TRBV9 TGTGCCAGCAGCGCCGGGACAGGCCGGGAGACCCAGTACTTC CASSAGTGRETQYF
TRBJ1-2 . . TRBV10-3 TGTGCCATCAGCGGGGGGAGGGCTCTCGCTAACTATGGCTACACCTTC CAISGGRALANYGYTF
TRBJ2-3 TRBD2 . TRBV7-2 TGTGCCAGCAGCTCTAGCGGGGGTAGCACAGATACGCAGTATTTT CASSSSGGSTDTQYF
TRBJ1-2 TRBD1 . TRBV15 TGTGCCACCAGCACCAGGACAGGGGGCTTAGTATATGGCTACACCTTC CATSTRTGGLVYGYTF
TRBJ1-2 TRBD1 . TRBV30 TGTGCCTGGACTTTGGACAGGGGGCATGGCTACACCTTC CAWTLDRGHGYTF
TRBJ2-7 . . TRBV27 TGTGCCAGCAGTCCACGGGACTCCCGGTGGGAGCAGTACTTC CASSPRDSRWEQYF
TRBJ1-1 . few TRBV29-1 TGCAGCGTTGACAGGGCGAACACTGAAGCTTTCTTT CSVDRANTEAFF